This T cell receptor (beta chain) emerged from a study of cytomegalovirus exposure and HLA in healthy donors. The PCR made use of 60 Vbeta and 13 Jbeta primers. Assay: immunoSEQ multiplex PCR; the TCRdb copy retains only in-frame clones and omits some. The sample includes under 300,000 clones, roughly four fifths of them seen just once. Whole-study results and caveats: Rarity characterized most TCR sequences, yet some public TCRs appeared in many donors. Later on, analysis showed that most CMV-associated TCR beta chains appeared to be HLA-restricted. A list of more than 150 TCR beta chains associated with cytomegalovirus was given. Later on, an analysis tied approximately 15,000 TCR beta sequences to HLA alleles at 0.05 false discovery rate.

On this clone: Antigen: not known.

This clonotype was sampled from a woman aged 40 to 50 in good health and CMV-seropositive. The material sequenced was PBMCs.

CDR3: CASSLGDREATEAFF. In DNA form, the CDR3 reads TGTGCCAGCAGCTTAGGGGACAGGGAGGCCACTGAAGCTTTCTTT. The rearrangement links TRBV13 to TRBJ1-1, with 8 nucleotides matching TRBD1. Germline V CDR1 and CDR2: PRHDT, FYEKMQ (reference sequence). The CDR3 has 15 residues. Trimming at V came to 0 bases and at J to 4 bases, leaving 4 bases not matched to a gene.